A single sample is the source of the 15 T cell receptor beta chains below, sequenced in a study of control samples from healthy donors and cancer patients. Sequenced by immunoSEQ multiplex PCR; TCRdb stores in-frame clones only, minus some. The sample holds 150,000 to 180,000 clones, approximately 94% seen once. Sequencing was done on a sample of blood. The source is a man aged 40-49 years in good health.

The chain recombines TRBV24-1 with TRBJ2-2; D might be TRBD1 (6 bases). The CDR3 spans 12 residues. Trimming took off 12 bases at V and 2 bases at J, with 9 bases between the two ends. Looked up from germline, CDR1 is KGHDR and CDR2 is SFDVKD. The chain's CDR3 is CAGGPNTGELFF. The DNA of the CDR3 is TGTGCCGGGGGCCCTAACACCGGGGAGCTGTTTTTT.

There are a few counts of this clone. The V gene is TRBV24-1, the J gene TRBJ2-2; possibly TRBD1 or TRBD2 for D (5 bases each). There are 14 residues in the CDR3. CDR1 is KGHDR, CDR2 SFDVKD, per germline. V lost 7 bases and J lost 4, with 12 bases in between. The CDR3 DNA is TGTGCCACCAGCCCGACAGAGGGCACCGGGGAGCTGTTTTTT. Translating it yields CATSPTEGTGELFF.

This rearrangement joins TRBV6-5 to TRBJ2-5, with D unclear. Germline V gene sequence: CDR1 MNHEY, CDR2 SVGAGI. CDR3 size: 14 residues. Trimming removed 6 bases from V and 1 base from J, with 12 bases in between. For the CDR3, the DNA is TGTGCCAGCAGAGGAGAGTGGGCCCAAGAGACCCAGTACTTC. Protein sequence: CASRGEWAQETQYF.

The chain couples TRBV28 to TRBJ2-7; 7 bases match TRBD2. The J segment lost 3 bases and the V segment lost 2 bases, leaving 13 bases of the junction unmatched. The CDR3 runs 17 residues. Germline assignment: CDR1 MDHEN and CDR2 SYDVKM. The CDR3 nucleotides read TGTGCCAGCAGTTTACTGCTTTTGGGGGGGAAAGGCTACGAGCAGTACTTC. It translates to CASSLLLLGGKGYEQYF.

The genes are TRBV6-2 or TRBV6-3 and TRBJ2-1, with D uncertain. Per germline, CDR1 MNHEY and CDR2 SVGEGT. The CDR3 has 16 amino acids. With 0 bases removed from V and 2 bases from J, the gap between germline ends came to 11 bases. The DNA of the CDR3 is TGTGCCAGCAGTTACTCGGTGGTCAAGGCCTACAATGAGCAGTTCTTC. Translated: CASSYSVVKAYNEQFF.

The rearrangement uses TRBV5-4 and TRBJ1-3; D ambiguous. The germline V gene has CDR1 SGHNT and CDR2 YYREEE (reference sequence). The length of the CDR3 is 12 residues. V was clipped by 4 bases and J by 9 bases, with 11 bases between them. The CDR3 nucleotides read TGTGCCAGCAGCCCCGGGTCCGGCACCATATATTTT. This codes for CASSPGSGTIYF. The full variable domain, in which reference TRBV5-4 and TRBJ1-3 provide the parts outside the CDR3, is ETGVTQSPTHLIKTRGQQVTLRCSSQSGHNTVSWYQQALGQGPQFIFQYYREEENGRGNFPPRFSGLQFPNYSSELNVNALELDDSALYLCASSPGSGTIYFGEGSWLTVV.

This chain uses TRBV7-2 with TRBJ2-2, with D uncertain. Germline assignment: CDR1 SGHTA and CDR2 FQGNSA. CDR3 length: 16 amino acids. Between the trimmed V and J ends, which lost 4 bases and 2 bases, there was a span of 14 bases. This CDR3 is CASSSPTRFNTGELFF. Here the CDR3 DNA reads TGTGCCAGCAGCTCCCCCACCAGGTTTAACACCGGGGAGCTGTTTTTT.

Notes on this clone: Other DNA sequences from this sample encode an identical CDR3 as well. The chain is built from TRBV6-5 and TRBJ1-5; 7 bases line up with TRBD1. The trim removed 5 bases at V and 2 bases at J, leaving 3 bases unmatched. Looked up from germline, CDR1 is MNHEY and CDR2 is SVGAGI. CDR3 length: 14 residues. CDR3 sequence reads: CASSPDRGNQPQHF. The CDR3 DNA reads as TGTGCCAGCAGTCCCGACAGGGGCAATCAGCCCCAGCATTTT.

The gene calls are TRBV5-1 and TRBJ2-3; D is unresolved. The germline gives CDR1 SGHRS, CDR2 YFSETQ. V was trimmed by 4 bases and J by 1 base, leaving 16 bases between them. The CDR3 consists of 16 residues. CDR3 nucleotide sequence: TGCGCCAGCAGCCCTGGAGCTAGGGCTCGCACAGATACGCAGTATTTT. This gives the protein CASSPGARARTDTQYF.

The chain is built from TRBV2 and TRBJ2-1; D is undetermined. Trimming stripped 1 base from V and 10 bases from J, with 5 bases between. The CDR3 loop spans 11 amino acids. CDR1 and CDR2 (germline): SNHLY, FYNNEI. The CDR3 region has the DNA TGTGCCAGCAGTGAAGGAGAAGAGCAGTTCTTC. It yields the protein CASSEGEEQFF.

The chain uses TRBV5-6 and TRBJ1-1, with D uncertain. The germline gives CDR1 SGHDT, CDR2 YYEEEE. The CDR3 consists of 15 residues. Trimming took 2 bases from V and 1 from J, leaving 12 bases between them. DNA of the CDR3: TGTGCCAGCAGCTTTAGAAGGAGCAGGAACACTGAAGCTTTCTTT. Amino acids: CASSFRRSRNTEAFF.

V usage is TRBV7-3 and J usage is TRBJ1-1; the D gene is possibly TRBD1 (5 bases). The CDR3 has 15 amino acids. V was clipped by 0 bases and J by 6 bases, with 14 bases between them. Germline V lookup: CDR1 SGHTA, CDR2 FQGTGA. CDR3 in amino acids: CASSLTGSGMAEAFF. The CDR3 DNA reads TGTGCCAGCAGCTTAACGGGTTCAGGGATGGCTGAAGCTTTCTTT. Full variable domain (rest looked up from reference TRBV7-3 and TRBJ1-1): GAGVSQTPSNKVTEKGKYVELRCDPISGHTALYWYRQSLGQGPEFLIYFQGTGAADDSGLPNDRFFAVRPEGSVSTLKIQRTERGDSAVYLCASSLTGSGMAEAFFGQGTRLTVV.

This rearrangement joins TRBV18 to TRBJ1-1, with 7 positions matching TRBD1. The CDR3 extends over 12 amino acids. The germline gives CDR1 KGHSH, CDR2 LQKENI. V lost 4 bases and J lost 7; bases outside the gene matches: 3. CDR3 sequence: CASSRDRVEAFF. CDR3 DNA: TGTGCCAGCTCACGCGACAGGGTTGAAGCTTTCTTT.

The chain uses TRBV30 and TRBJ1-5, with 7 positions matching TRBD1. The ends lost 4 bases at V and 4 bases at J; junction bases unmatched: 7. Germline-derived CDR1 and CDR2 are GTSNPN and SVGIG (reference sequence). The CDR3 has 14 amino acids. CDR3 in amino acids: CAWNIGTANQPQHF. CDR3 DNA sequence: TGTGCCTGGAATATCGGGACAGCTAATCAGCCCCAGCATTTT. The full variable domain, with the rest looked up from reference TRBV30 and TRBJ1-5, is SQTIHQWPATLVQPVGSPLSLECTVEGTSNPNLYWYRQAAGRGLQLLFYSVGIGQISSEVPQNLSASRPQDRQFILSSKKLLLSDSGFYLCAWNIGTANQPQHFGDGTRLSIL.

The J gene is TRBJ1-2, the V gene TRBV28, with 12 positions matching TRBD1. The V segment lost 4 bases and the J segment 4 bases; nucleotides outside the gene matches: 7. Germline values: CDR1 MDHEN, CDR2 SYDVKM. The length of the CDR3 is 16 residues. CDR3 region: CASSYAGTGGAYGYTF. CDR3 nucleotides: TGTGCCAGCAGTTATGCCGGGACAGGGGGCGCCTATGGCTACACCTTC.